This passage covers 15 T cell receptor beta chains from one sample sequenced in a study of T cell repertoires in cytomegalovirus infection. TCRdb re-analysed the reads in MiXCR, keeping a single row per CDR3 protein. This table has over 150,000 distinct CDR3 sequences, about 20% appearing once. Material for sequencing was PBMCs. These receptors all come from a human donor in good health (CMV status not recorded). Some clones in this sample may be carry-over from other donors' samples.

This clonotype was found many times. The rearrangement uses TRBV7-6 and TRBJ2-2; perhaps D is TRBD1 or TRBD2 (6 bases each). The ends were cut back, 9 bases at V and 7 bases at J, with 12 bases in the middle. CDR3 length: 12 amino acids. Germline V gene data show CDR1 as SGHVS and CDR2 as FNYEAQ. The CDR3 sequence: CASRGDVGELFF. The CDR3 DNA reads TGTGCCAGTAGGGGGGACGTCGGGGAGCTGTTTTTT. Using reference TRBV7-6 and TRBJ2-2 for the parts outside the CDR3, the full variable domain is GAGVSQSPRYKVTKRGQDVALRCDPISGHVSLYWYRQALGQGPEFLTYFNYEAQQDKSGLPNDRFSAERPEGSISTLTIQRTEQRDSAMYRCASRGDVGELFFGEGSRLTVL.

Only a few counts were recorded for this clonotype. The rearrangement uses TRBV7-6 and TRBJ2-1; TRBD2 aligns across 8 bases. The germline V gene encodes CDR1 SGHVS and CDR2 FNYEAQ. The V gene end was trimmed by 1 base and the J gene end by 7 bases; junction bases not matched to a gene: 12. The CDR3 runs to 17 residues. CDR3 DNA: TGTGCCAGCAGCTTAGGCCCGACTAGCGTTAACGATAATGAGCAGTTCTTC. Translated, it gives CASSLGPTSVNDNEQFF.

V usage is TRBV6-6 and J usage is TRBJ1-1, with no clear D. Trimming took 0 bases from V and 1 from J, leaving 12 bases between them. The CDR3 spans 16 residues. The germline gives CDR1 MNHNY, CDR2 SVGAGI (reference sequence). CDR3: CASSYSLGMENTEAFF. CDR3 DNA sequence: TGTGCCAGCAGTTACTCGCTAGGGATGGAGAACACTGAAGCTTTCTTT.

The gene calls are TRBV5-6 and TRBJ2-7; D is uncertain. Germline V gene lookup returns CDR1 SGHDT and CDR2 YYEEEE. Trimming left V 4 bases short and J 1 base short, with 18 bases between. CDR3 length equals 16 residues. The CDR3: CASSRGWAGPSYEQYF. CDR3 bases: TGTGCCAGCAGCAGAGGATGGGCAGGTCCTTCCTACGAGCAGTACTTC.

This clonotype was observed at least ten times. The chain couples TRBV7-8 to TRBJ2-1, with TRBD2 matching over 8 bases. Germline V gene sequence: CDR1 SGHVS, CDR2 FQNEAQ. With 5 bases clipped from V and 7 bases from J, the junction kept 13 bases outside the gene matches. CDR3 length: 16 amino acids. The CDR3 protein is CASSHPGGTFINEQFF. The CDR3 coding sequence is TGTGCCAGCAGCCACCCGGGGGGGACCTTTATTAATGAGCAGTTCTTC.

This clonotype was seen only once. The rearrangement uses TRBV29-1 and TRBJ2-3; tentatively, D is TRBD1 (5 bases). There are 12 residues in the CDR3. Germline assignment: CDR1 SQVTM and CDR2 ANQGSEA. The germline V and J ends were trimmed by 4 bases and 5 bases, with 10 bases remaining between them. The CDR3: CSVGRVEDTQYF. CDR3 in DNA: TGCAGCGTTGGCAGGGTGGAAGATACGCAGTATTTT.

The rearrangement uses TRBV11-3 and TRBJ2-5; a possible D gene is TRBD2 (6 bases). CDR1 and CDR2 (germline): SGHNT, YENEEA. V was shortened by 3 bases and J by 7 bases, with 9 bases between the two germline ends. The CDR3 spans 12 residues. The CDR3 protein is CASSLNGGTQYF. In nucleotides, the CDR3 is TGTGCCAGCAGCTTGAACGGGGGGACCCAGTACTTC.

The genes are TRBV5-4 and TRBJ2-2, with TRBD2 matching 14 bases. The length of the CDR3 is 18 residues. CDR1 and CDR2 from the germline V gene are SGHNT and YYREEE (reference sequence). Trimming cost V 3 bases and J 0 bases; bases outside gene matches: 4. In nucleotides, the CDR3 is TGTGCCAGCAGCTCGGGACTAGCGGGGGCCCCGAACACCGGGGAGCTGTTTTTT. It is translated as CASSSGLAGAPNTGELFF.

The V gene is TRBV5-1, the J gene TRBJ2-7; a weak D match, TRBD1 (6 bases). This CDR3 contains 13 residues. In germline, CDR1 is SGHRS, CDR2 YFSETQ. Trimming left V 0 bases short and J 6 bases short, with 10 bases between. The CDR3 nucleotides read TGCGCCAGCAGCTTGGAGGGGGTCCGCGAGCAGTACTTC. Translating it yields CASSLEGVREQYF.

The gene calls are TRBV11-1 and TRBJ2-1; 7 nucleotides line up with TRBD1. Per the germline V gene, CDR1 is SGHAT and CDR2 is FQDESV (reference sequence). J gave up 6 bases and V 1 base, and 9 bases lay outside the gene matches. CDR3 length: 16 amino acids. CDR3 amino acids: CASSLGSRGRVNEQFF. The CDR3 DNA follows: TGTGCCAGCAGCTTAGGGAGTAGGGGGCGGGTCAATGAGCAGTTCTTC.

The gene calls are TRBV5-1 and TRBJ2-6, with 10 bases aligning to TRBD1. The germline gives CDR1 SGHRS, CDR2 YFSETQ. V was pared by 2 bases and J by 4 bases, with 9 bases of the junction left unmatched. This CDR3 contains 18 residues. The CDR3 sequence is CASSFRDRGASGANVLTF. The DNA of the CDR3 is TGCGCCAGCAGCTTTAGGGACAGGGGAGCGTCGGGGGCCAACGTCCTGACTTTC.

V and J are TRBV5-1 and TRBJ2-7; TRBD2 might be the D (5 bases). V lost 4 bases to trimming and J lost 2 bases, with 13 bases between them. Germline V gives CDR1 SGHRS, CDR2 YFSETQ. The CDR3 loop spans 14 amino acids. The chain's CDR3 is CASSPLGSPYEQYF. The CDR3 DNA reads as TGCGCCAGCAGCCCCCTTGGGAGCCCCTACGAGCAGTACTTC.

The chain has TRBV29-1 and TRBJ2-7; the match to TRBD2 covers 13 bases. The CDR3 runs to 13 residues. Germline loops: CDR1 SQVTM, CDR2 ANQGSEA. Losses at the gene ends were 7 bases for V and 5 bases for J; bases not matched to a gene: 5. CDR3 sequence reads: CSGCGLAGDEQYF. The DNA for the CDR3 is TGCAGCGGATGTGGACTAGCGGGAGACGAGCAGTACTTC.

The genes are TRBV19 and TRBJ2-1; D is possibly TRBD1 (6 bases). This CDR3 contains 12 residues. Trimming left V 7 bases short and J 6 bases short, with 10 bases between. Germline loops: CDR1 LNHDA, CDR2 SQIVND (reference sequence). The CDR3 region has the DNA TGTGCCAGTATGACAGGAATCAATGAGCAGTTCTTC. Translated, it gives CASMTGINEQFF.

In its sample, this clonotype was seen many times. The chain is built from TRBV7-3 and TRBJ2-1; 8 nucleotides agree with TRBD2. V gave up 5 bases and J gave up 3 bases; unmatched junction bases: 6. CDR1 is SGHTA, CDR2 FQGTGA, per germline. The CDR3 runs to 15 residues. This CDR3 is CASSRGLAGYNEQFF. The DNA for the CDR3 is TGTGCCAGCAGCAGGGGTCTAGCGGGCTACAATGAGCAGTTCTTC.